This entry describes one T cell receptor beta chain. This sample stems from a study of hypomethylating agent response in myelodysplastic syndrome. Some clones are missing from TCRdb's copy, which holds only in-frame ones; the method was immunoSEQ multiplex PCR. The sample shows around 5,700 clones, about four fifths of them seen only once. The CDR3 covers 16 residues. Germline CDR1 and CDR2: MNHNS and SASEGT. With 2 bases removed from V and 2 bases from J, the gap between germline ends came to 10 bases. The source was bone marrow, collected before or after starting hypomethylating agent treatment for myelodysplastic syndrome (not recorded which). The chain carries TRBV6-1 and TRBJ2-6; perhaps TRBD2 as D (6 bases). The origin of this receptor is a human donor with myelodysplastic syndrome. The CDR3 region has the DNA TGTGCCAGCAGTGAAAGCCCGGGGGCTGGGGCCAACGTCCTGACTTTC. Protein product: CASSESPGAGANVLTF.